This TCR beta chain was profiled in a study of T-cell reconstitution after alpha-beta-depleted transplantation in children. Germline CDR1 is SGHTA and CDR2 is FQGNSA. Trimming removed 0 bases from V and 0 bases from J, with 9 bases in between. The CDR3 spans 15 residues. The library targeted TCRbeta and was prepared with unique molecular identifiers. Via MiXCR, TCRdb re-called the PCR reads, giving one row per CDR3 protein. In the table there are 250,000 to 300,000 distinct CDR3 sequences, roughly 9.5% of which are singletons. The sequence derives from a human donor who donated a stem cell graft to a child with SCID. This sample comprised PBMCs from the stem cell graft donor, obtained from the stem cell graft. The chain joins TRBV7-2 to TRBJ2-7; D possibly corresponds to TRBD2 (6 bases). The CDR3 spells CASSLARDGSYEQYF. The DNA of the CDR3 is TGTGCCAGCAGCTTAGCGCGGGACGGCTCCTACGAGCAGTACTTC.